This is a list of T cell receptor beta chains from one sample in a study of T-cell reconstitution after alpha-beta-depleted transplantation in children. Each CDR3 protein gets one entry after TCRdb re-called the PCR reads with MiXCR. The sample consists of a few hundred thousand distinct CDR3 sequences, about 6.6% of them appearing once. The sample was PBMCs, taken before TCRalphabeta/CD19-depleted stem cell transplant. These receptors all stem from a boy aged 2 to 10 with acute lymphoblastic leukemia, due to receive a stem cell transplant. The CDR3 runs from the conserved cysteine through the conserved F or W. Size tells how often a clone was seen (once, few, many) or the class of an expanded clone, and some rows leave it out.

j_call: TRBJ1-1; v_call: TRBV28; clone_size: many; cdr3_aa: CASSLGHPEGATTEAFF
j_call: TRBJ2-5; v_call: TRBV7-2; clone_size: -; cdr3_aa: CASSLQGLAVQETQYF
j_call: TRBJ2-1; v_call: TRBV24-1; clone_size: -; cdr3_aa: CATSDYTRGGQFF
j_call: TRBJ2-7; v_call: TRBV29-1; clone_size: many; cdr3_aa: CSVVGMSSYEQYF
j_call: TRBJ1-2; v_call: TRBV7-9; clone_size: medium-sized; cdr3_aa: CASSSGTGDGYTF
j_call: TRBJ2-3; v_call: TRBV27; clone_size: -; cdr3_aa: CASSLRTSGGLTDTQYF
j_call: TRBJ1-2; v_call: TRBV7-2; clone_size: few; cdr3_aa: CASSVTGVVEYGYTF
j_call: TRBJ2-5; v_call: TRBV7-2; clone_size: -; cdr3_aa: CASSLHGDRETQYF
j_call: TRBJ2-3; v_call: TRBV5-1; clone_size: many; cdr3_aa: CASSWDDGDTQYF
j_call: TRBJ2-1; v_call: TRBV5-4; clone_size: many; cdr3_aa: CASSLHRGLHEQFF
j_call: TRBJ2-1; v_call: TRBV3-1; clone_size: -; cdr3_aa: CASSPLAGAGEQFF